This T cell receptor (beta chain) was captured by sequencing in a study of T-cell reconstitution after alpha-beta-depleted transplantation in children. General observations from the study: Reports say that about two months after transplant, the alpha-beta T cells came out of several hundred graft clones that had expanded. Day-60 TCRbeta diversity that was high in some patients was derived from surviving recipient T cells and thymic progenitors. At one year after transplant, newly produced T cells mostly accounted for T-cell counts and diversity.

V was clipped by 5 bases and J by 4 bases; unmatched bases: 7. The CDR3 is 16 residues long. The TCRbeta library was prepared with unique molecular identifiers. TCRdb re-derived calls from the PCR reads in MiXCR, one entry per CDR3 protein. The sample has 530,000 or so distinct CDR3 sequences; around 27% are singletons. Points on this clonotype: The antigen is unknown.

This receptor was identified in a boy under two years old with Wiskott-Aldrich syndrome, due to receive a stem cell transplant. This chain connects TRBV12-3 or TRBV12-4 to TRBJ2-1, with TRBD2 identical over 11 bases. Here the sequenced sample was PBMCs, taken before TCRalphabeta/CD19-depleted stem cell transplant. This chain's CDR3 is CASSNSGTSGYNEQFF. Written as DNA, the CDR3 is TGTGCCAGCAGTAATTCCGGGACTAGCGGTTACAATGAGCAGTTCTTC.